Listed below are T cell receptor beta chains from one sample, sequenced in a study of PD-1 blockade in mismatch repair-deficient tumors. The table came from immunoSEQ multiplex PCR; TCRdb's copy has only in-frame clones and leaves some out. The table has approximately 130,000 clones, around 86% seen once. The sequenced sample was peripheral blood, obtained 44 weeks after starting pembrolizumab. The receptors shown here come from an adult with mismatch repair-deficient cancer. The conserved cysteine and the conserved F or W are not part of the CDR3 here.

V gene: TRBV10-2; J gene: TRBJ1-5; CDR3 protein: ASMSSRTGGFQPQH
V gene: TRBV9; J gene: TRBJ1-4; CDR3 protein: ASSVASGGAGEKLF
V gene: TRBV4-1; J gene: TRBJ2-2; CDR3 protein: ASSQVNRNTGELF
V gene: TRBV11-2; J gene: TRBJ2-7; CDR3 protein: ASRHARGGEQY
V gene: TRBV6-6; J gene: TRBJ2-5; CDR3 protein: ASSDGRAETQY
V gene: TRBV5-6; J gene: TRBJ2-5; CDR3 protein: ASSLWGDRETQY
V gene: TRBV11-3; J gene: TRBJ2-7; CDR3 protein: ASSFSVRYEQY
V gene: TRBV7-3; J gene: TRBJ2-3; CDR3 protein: ASSLTQGAADTQY
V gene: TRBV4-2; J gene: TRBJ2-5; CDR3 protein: ASSHLSATTRETQY
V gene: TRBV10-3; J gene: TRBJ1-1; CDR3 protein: AITKKNTEAF
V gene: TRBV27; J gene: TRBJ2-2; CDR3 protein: ASSFKSTGVNTGELF
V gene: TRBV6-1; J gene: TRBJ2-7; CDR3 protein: ASRRAAYEQY
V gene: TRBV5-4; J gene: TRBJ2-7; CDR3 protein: ASSLAPSGRAYEQY
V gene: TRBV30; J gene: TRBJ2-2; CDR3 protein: AYHGGLAGRAPNTGELF
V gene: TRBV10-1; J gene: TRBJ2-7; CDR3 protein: ASAPGAPRNEQY
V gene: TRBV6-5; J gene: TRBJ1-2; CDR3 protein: ASSYGQGANYGYT
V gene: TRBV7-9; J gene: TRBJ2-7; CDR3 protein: ASSYGGPTHREQY
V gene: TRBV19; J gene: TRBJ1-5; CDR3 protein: ASASYSNQPQH
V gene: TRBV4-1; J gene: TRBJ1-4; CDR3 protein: ASSQDQGREGEKLF
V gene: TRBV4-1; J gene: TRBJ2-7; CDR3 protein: ASSQEDRDRYEQY
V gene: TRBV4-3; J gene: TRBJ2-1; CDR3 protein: ASSLGTEQF
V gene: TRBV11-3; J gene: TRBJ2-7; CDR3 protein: ASSANYEQY
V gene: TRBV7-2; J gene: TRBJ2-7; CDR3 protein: ASSSSGRAYEQY
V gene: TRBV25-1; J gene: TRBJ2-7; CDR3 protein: ASSLAGGRGEQY
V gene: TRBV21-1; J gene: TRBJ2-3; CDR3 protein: ASSKVLGDTQY
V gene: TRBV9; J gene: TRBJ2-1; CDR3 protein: ASSVSVGAKSHNEQF
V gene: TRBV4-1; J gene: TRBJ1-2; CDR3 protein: ASQPSQANYGYT
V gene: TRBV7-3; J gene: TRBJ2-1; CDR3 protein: ASSLLAGSSYNEQF
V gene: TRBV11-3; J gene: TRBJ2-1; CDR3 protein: ASSLDPRKNEQF
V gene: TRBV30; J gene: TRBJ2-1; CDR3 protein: AWRTGGGEQF
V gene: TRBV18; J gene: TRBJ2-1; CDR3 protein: ASSRGQGGANEQF
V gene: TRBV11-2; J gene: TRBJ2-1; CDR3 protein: ASSSVKRSYNEQF
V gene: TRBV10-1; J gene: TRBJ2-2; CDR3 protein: ASSVRREFGELF
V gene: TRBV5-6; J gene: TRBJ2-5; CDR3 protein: ASSTGLAGETQY
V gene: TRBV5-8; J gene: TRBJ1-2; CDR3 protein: ASSPIKTNYGYT
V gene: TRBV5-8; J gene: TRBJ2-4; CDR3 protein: ASSLEQGRGIQY
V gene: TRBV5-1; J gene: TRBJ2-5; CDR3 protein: ASSPTPTGQETQY
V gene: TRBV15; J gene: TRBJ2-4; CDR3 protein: ATSRDEVTIAKNIQY
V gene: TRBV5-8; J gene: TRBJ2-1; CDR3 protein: ASAGQPGLNEQF
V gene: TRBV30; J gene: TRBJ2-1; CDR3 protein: AWTIAGNEQF
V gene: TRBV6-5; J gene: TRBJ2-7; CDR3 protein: ASSPTAGLYEQY
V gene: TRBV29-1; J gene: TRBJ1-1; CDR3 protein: SVYRGGGTEAF
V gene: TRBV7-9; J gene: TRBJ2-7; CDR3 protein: ASRGTGLYEQY
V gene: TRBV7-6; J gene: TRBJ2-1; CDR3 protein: ASSLAPGQFNEQF
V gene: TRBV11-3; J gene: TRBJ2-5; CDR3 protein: ASSPPLDNQETQY
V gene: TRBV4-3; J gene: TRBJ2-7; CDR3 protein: ASSQDLAGGYEQY
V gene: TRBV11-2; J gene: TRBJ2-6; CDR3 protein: ASSVGTGSGANVLT
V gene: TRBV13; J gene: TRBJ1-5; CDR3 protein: ASSLRGQGGQPQH
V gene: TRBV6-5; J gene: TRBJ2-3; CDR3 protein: ASSYSLAGTDTQY
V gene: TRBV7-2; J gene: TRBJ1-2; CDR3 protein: ASSPQGRAGYT
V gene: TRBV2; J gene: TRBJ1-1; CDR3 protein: ASFGDVNTEAF
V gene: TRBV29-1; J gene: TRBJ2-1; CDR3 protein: SSRTGSYNEQF
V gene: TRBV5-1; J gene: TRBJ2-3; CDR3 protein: ASSLGIQGVTDTQY
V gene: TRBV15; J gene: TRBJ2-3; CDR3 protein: ATSRVQARGTSGIKNTDTQY
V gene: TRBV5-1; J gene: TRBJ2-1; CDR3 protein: ASTNQAGGHNEQF